The TCR beta chain under discussion was sequenced for a study of T cells expressing NK-cell markers. Background on the study: Obtained from sorted CD3+CD56+NKG2C+, CD3+CD56+NKG2C- and CD3+CD56-NKG2C+ T cells were the TCR beta repertoires. Among eight sequenced donors, seven carried HCMV seropositivity while one was seronegative. Study observations and caveats: NKG2C+ dominant clonotypes from 5 to 7 donors made up about 1.0-7.5% of CD8+ T cells.

The CDR3 is made up of 12 amino acids. Germline lookup yields CDR1 LNHDA and CDR2 SQIVND (reference sequence). TCRdb reprocessed the 5' RACE reads, with one entry per CDR3 protein and no DNA. This sample's table reports about 120,000 distinct CDR3 sequences. About this clonotype: The target antigen is unknown.

The sequencing input was blood T cells: a sorted CD56 or NKG2C T cell subset, CD4+ or CD8+ T cells, or bulk PBMC T cells (not recorded which). This chain uses TRBV19 with TRBJ2-7; TCRdb's D call of TRBD1 is untestable without DNA. The clonotype was recovered from a woman aged 18 to 75 in good health. CDR3 amino acids: CASDGDDYEQYF.